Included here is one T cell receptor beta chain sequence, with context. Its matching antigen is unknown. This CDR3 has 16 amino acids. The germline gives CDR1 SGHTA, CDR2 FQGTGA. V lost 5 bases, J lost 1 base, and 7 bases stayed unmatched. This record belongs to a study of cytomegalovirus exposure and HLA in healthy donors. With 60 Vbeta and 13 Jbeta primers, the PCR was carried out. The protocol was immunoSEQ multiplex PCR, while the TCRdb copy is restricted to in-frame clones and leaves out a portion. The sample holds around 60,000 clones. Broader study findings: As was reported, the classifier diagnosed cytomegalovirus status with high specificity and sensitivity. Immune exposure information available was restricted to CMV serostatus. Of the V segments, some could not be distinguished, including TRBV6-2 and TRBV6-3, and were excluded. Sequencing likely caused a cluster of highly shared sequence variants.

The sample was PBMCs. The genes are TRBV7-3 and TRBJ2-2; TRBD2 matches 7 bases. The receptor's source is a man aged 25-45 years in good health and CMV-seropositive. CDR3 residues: CASSGRGGGNTGELFF. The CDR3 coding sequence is TGTGCCAGCAGCGGGCGAGGCGGGGGGAACACCGGGGAGCTGTTTTTT.